This passage covers 27 T cell receptor beta chains from one sample sequenced in a study of OX40 agonist ivuxolimab in advanced cancers. Generated by immunoSEQ multiplex PCR, the TCRdb table keeps only in-frame clones and is missing some. The sample consists of 75,000 to 95,000 clones, 90% to 95% of them appearing once. The specimen comprised CD4+ or CD8+ T cells sorted from blood, sampled in a trial of the OX40 agonist ivuxolimab. The receptors stem from an adult with an advanced solid tumor such as melanoma, head and neck, liver or kidney cancer.

The J gene is TRBJ2-1, the V gene TRBV10-3; 7 bases are shared with TRBD2. The CDR3 spans 15 residues. Per the germline V gene, CDR1 is ENHRY and CDR2 is SYGVKD. J gave up 6 bases and V 3 bases, and 8 bases lay outside the gene matches. The CDR3 DNA is TGTGCCATCAGTGATGGGCGGGAGACTAGCAATGAGCAGTTCTTC. Translation gives CAISDGRETSNEQFF.

The chain is built from TRBV28 and TRBJ1-2; TRBD1 aligns across 7 bases. Germline-derived CDR1 and CDR2 are MDHEN and SYDVKM. After removal of 6 bases from V and 5 bases from J, the junction contained 18 bases not matched to a gene. The CDR3 extends over 17 amino acids. This CDR3 reads CASSSTTAGGLLYGYTF. The CDR3 nucleotides are TGTGCCAGCAGCTCTACGACGGCAGGGGGTTTACTTTATGGCTACACCTTC.

The V gene is TRBV20-1, the J gene TRBJ2-7, with D tentatively TRBD1 (5 bases). The CDR3 spans 11 residues. Trimming left V 6 bases short and J 3 bases short, with 9 bases between. From germline, CDR1 is DFQATT and CDR2 SNEGSKA (reference sequence). The CDR3 nucleotides are TGCAGTGCCGTACAGGTCTACGAGCAGTACTTC. This encodes CSAVQVYEQYF.

This chain uses TRBV14 with TRBJ2-2, with TRBD1 matching over 8 bases. The CDR3 is made up of 15 amino acids. CDR1 is SGHDN and CDR2 is FVKESK in the germline V gene. V gave up 4 bases and J gave up 5 bases; unmatched junction bases: 6. CDR3 sequence: CASSRATGATGELFF. CDR3 DNA: TGTGCCAGCAGCCGAGCGACAGGGGCAACCGGGGAGCTGTTTTTT.

The chain couples TRBV19 to TRBJ2-7, with 10 bases that match TRBD2. The CDR3 spans 15 residues. V lost 4 bases, J lost 3 bases, and 6 bases stayed unmatched. Germline V gene sequence: CDR1 LNHDA, CDR2 SQIVND (reference sequence). The CDR3 DNA sequence: TGTGCCAGTAGTAGGGCTAGCGGGAGAATCTACGAGCAGTACTTC. Translated: CASSRASGRIYEQYF.

The chain combines TRBV10-1 with TRBJ2-4; 9 nucleotides agree with TRBD1. CDR1 is WNHNN and CDR2 is SYGVQD in the germline V gene (reference sequence). The V gene end was trimmed by 0 bases and the J gene end by 0 bases; junction bases not matched to a gene: 3. The CDR3 contains 17 residues. In DNA, the CDR3 is TGCGCCAGCAGTGAGTCGGAGGGACAGGGAGCCAAAAACATTCAGTACTTC. Protein: CASSESEGQGAKNIQYF.

This clone was seen only a few times. V and J are TRBV27 and TRBJ1-4; possibly TRBD1 for D (6 bases). Germline V gene sequence: CDR1 MNHEY, CDR2 SMNVEV (reference sequence). V lost 4 bases, J lost 5 bases, and 17 bases lay in between. This CDR3 contains 16 residues. For the CDR3, the DNA is TGTGCCAGCAGTTCCCATCGGACAGACCTCAATGAAAAACTGTTTTTT. Translation gives CASSSHRTDLNEKLFF.

In nucleotides, the CDR3 is TGTGCCAGCATGACGTCCACGTCGGCGGAGACCCAGTACTTC. Its translation is CASMTSTSAETQYF. The chain couples TRBV28 to TRBJ2-5; D gene unclear. Germline loops: CDR1 MDHEN, CDR2 SYDVKM. The CDR3 has 14 amino acids. V dropped 7 bases and J dropped 5 bases, with 17 bases sitting between them.

V and J are TRBV29-1 and TRBJ2-3, with D possibly TRBD2 on 6 matching bases. Trimming stripped 6 bases from V and 3 bases from J, with 16 bases between. This CDR3 has 14 residues. The germline V gene has CDR1 SQVTM and CDR2 ANQGSEA. The CDR3: CSVILAMGTDTQYF. The CDR3 nucleotides are TGCAGCGTCATTCTAGCGATGGGGACAGATACGCAGTATTTT.

The gene calls are TRBV11-2 and TRBJ2-3; TRBD2 matches 8 bases. In germline, CDR1 is SGHAT, CDR2 FQNNGV. V shed 3 bases, J shed 3 bases, and the junction held 5 bases outside the gene matches. The CDR3 is 15 residues long. The CDR3 DNA is TGTGCCAGCAGCTTCCCGGGAGGGGGGACAGATACGCAGTATTTT. It specifies CASSFPGGGTDTQYF.

The chain carries TRBV5-4 and TRBJ2-5; TRBD2 agrees at 8 bases. Looked up from germline, CDR1 is SGHNT and CDR2 is YYREEE (reference sequence). This CDR3 contains 15 residues. Trimming removed 4 bases from V and 5 bases from J; junction bases left unmatched: 10. The CDR3 DNA follows: TGTGCCAGCAGCGCTACCTCCGGGAGGGGGGAGACCCAGTACTTC. This sequence encodes CASSATSGRGETQYF.

The chain recombines TRBV27 with TRBJ1-1; D call uncertain. V lost 5 bases and J lost 0, with 19 bases in between. CDR1 and CDR2 from the germline V gene are MNHEY and SMNVEV (reference sequence). CDR3 length: 17 residues. CDR3 in amino acids: CASSVSAQSHMNTEAFF. For the CDR3, the DNA is TGTGCCAGCAGTGTGAGTGCCCAGAGCCATATGAACACTGAAGCTTTCTTT.

This clone was recorded only once. This sequence joins TRBV18 and TRBJ2-3, with D uncertain. This CDR3 spans 14 amino acids. V shed 3 bases and J shed 4 bases, with 11 bases lying between them. Germline V gives CDR1 KGHSH, CDR2 LQKENI. CDR3 DNA: TGTGCCAGCTCACCTAACAGTAACCCAGATACGCAGTATTTT. Translating gives CASSPNSNPDTQYF.

The rearrangement joins TRBV10-3 to TRBJ2-3; TRBD2 matches at 14 bases. Per germline, CDR1 ENHRY and CDR2 SYGVKD. This CDR3 is 15 amino acids long. V shed 7 bases and J 3 bases; nucleotides not matched to a gene: 3. CDR3 sequence: CAIKGTSGGTDTQYF. The CDR3 bases are TGTGCCATCAAAGGGACTAGCGGGGGAACAGATACGCAGTATTTT.

The gene calls are TRBV4-3 and TRBJ1-2, with D perhaps TRBD1 (6 bases). Trimming shortened V by 1 base and J by 8 bases, and 11 bases separated the two germline ends. Germline lookup yields CDR1 LGHNA and CDR2 YSLEER. The CDR3 is 13 amino acids. The CDR3 nucleotides are TGCGCCAGCAGCCAAGCTAAAGGGACAGGCTACACCTTC. Its translation is CASSQAKGTGYTF.

The chain has TRBV30 and TRBJ2-7; D is possibly TRBD1 or TRBD2 (5 bases each). The CDR3 runs 13 residues. Looked up from germline, CDR1 is GTSNPN and CDR2 is SVGIG (reference sequence). Trimming left V 4 bases short and J 0 bases short, with 10 bases between. CDR3: CAWNLGTSYEQYF. Written as DNA, the CDR3 is TGTGCCTGGAACCTCGGGACCTCCTACGAGCAGTACTTC. Using reference TRBV30 and TRBJ2-7 for the parts outside the CDR3, the full variable domain is SQTIHQWPATLVQPVGSPLSLECTVEGTSNPNLYWYRQAAGRGLQLLFYSVGIGQISSEVPQNLSASRPQDRQFILSSKKLLLSDSGFYLCAWNLGTSYEQYFGPGTRLTVT.

V usage is TRBV11-2 and J usage is TRBJ2-7; 8 nucleotides match TRBD2. Germline V CDR1 and CDR2: SGHAT, FQNNGV. V shed 2 bases and J 1 base; nucleotides not matched to a gene: 7. The CDR3 runs to 16 residues. CDR3 protein: CASSLYKTSASYEQYF. The CDR3 DNA reads TGTGCCAGCAGCTTATATAAGACTAGCGCTTCCTACGAGCAGTACTTC. The entire variable domain, with the rest obtained from reference TRBV11-2 and TRBJ2-7, is as follows: EAGVAQSPRYKIIEKRQSVAFWCNPISGHATLYWYQQILGQGPKLLIQFQNNGVVDDSQLPKDRFSAERLKGVDSTLKIQPAKLEDSAVYLCASSLYKTSASYEQYFGPGTRLTVT.

The chain has TRBV5-1 and TRBJ1-2; 12 bases match TRBD1. The CDR3 runs 15 residues. Germline CDR1 and CDR2: SGHRS and YFSETQ. The V gene end was trimmed by 3 bases and the J gene end by 2 bases; junction bases not matched to a gene: 2. CDR3 protein: CASSWGTGGNYGYTF. The DNA for the CDR3 is TGCGCCAGCAGCTGGGGGACAGGGGGCAACTATGGCTACACCTTC.

The DNA of the CDR3 is TGTGCCAGCAGTGGGACTAGCGGGAGCTTATCCTACGAGCAGTACTTC. It is translated as CASSGTSGSLSYEQYF. This rearrangement joins TRBV2 to TRBJ2-7, with 13 nucleotides matching TRBD2. CDR3 length: 16 residues. V lost 4 bases and J lost 1; bases outside the gene matches: 4. Germline values: CDR1 SNHLY, CDR2 FYNNEI.

J is TRBJ1-1 and V is TRBV19; D unresolved. Germline CDR1 LNHDA, CDR2 SQIVND (reference sequence). The CDR3 contains 15 residues. V gave up 2 bases and J gave up 0 bases, with 10 bases separating them. The CDR3 sequence: CASSISWTVNTEAFF. The CDR3 region has the DNA TGTGCCAGTAGTATATCTTGGACGGTGAACACTGAAGCTTTCTTT. Based on the CDR3 plus reference TRBV19 and TRBJ1-1, the full variable domain is DGGITQSPKYLFRKEGQNVTLSCEQNLNHDAMYWYRQDPGQGLRLIYYSQIVNDFQKGDIAEGYSVSREKKESFPLTVTSAQKNPTAFYLCASSISWTVNTEAFFGQGTRLTVV.

This chain joins TRBV5-1 and TRBJ2-3; perhaps TRBD2 as D (6 bases). The CDR3 covers 14 residues. Trimming shortened V by 4 bases and J by 9 bases, and 18 bases separated the two germline ends. Germline V CDR1 and CDR2: SGHRS, YFSETQ. The chain's CDR3 is CASSLSGTSGTQYF. The CDR3 coding sequence is TGCGCCAGCAGCCTTTCCGGGACTTCAGGGACGCAGTATTTT.

This chain joins TRBV7-9 and TRBJ2-3; D gene unclear. The CDR3 has 12 amino acids. With 8 bases removed from V and 0 bases from J, the gap between germline ends came to 6 bases. Germline CDR1 and CDR2: SEHNR and FQNEAQ (reference sequence). The CDR3 loop is CASGASTDTQYF. CDR3 coding DNA: TGTGCCAGCGGAGCGAGCACAGATACGCAGTATTTT.

The chain couples TRBV7-2 to TRBJ2-7; D is undetermined. The CDR3 spans 15 residues. Trimming cost V 1 base and J 4 bases, with 14 bases left between them. Germline V gene data show CDR1 as SGHTA and CDR2 as FQGNSA. In DNA form, the CDR3 reads TGTGCCAGCAGCTTAGTGCCGCGGTTTGGTTACGAGCAGTACTTC. Translated, it gives CASSLVPRFGYEQYF.

V is TRBV6-6 and J is TRBJ2-1; TRBD2 might be the D (5 bases). The CDR3 has 16 residues. V lost 7 bases to trimming and J lost 6 bases, with 22 bases between them. The germline V gene has CDR1 MNHNY and CDR2 SVGAGI (reference sequence). The CDR3 loop is CASTPSGILPGNEQFF. The DNA for the CDR3 is TGTGCCAGCACCCCCTCCGGGATTCTCCCCGGCAATGAGCAGTTCTTC.

The chain joins TRBV18 to TRBJ2-3; no clear D gene. The CDR3 has 15 amino acids. V lost 0 bases and J lost 6, with 13 bases in between. CDR1 is KGHSH, CDR2 LQKENI, per germline. The CDR3 loop is CASSPPLAPGDTQYF. The CDR3 DNA reads as TGTGCCAGCTCACCACCGTTGGCCCCTGGGGATACGCAGTATTTT. Drawing the rest from reference TRBV18 and TRBJ2-3, the complete variable domain is NAGVMQNPRHLVRRRGQEARLRCSPMKGHSHVYWYRQLPEEGLKFMVYLQKENIIDESGMPKERFSAEFPKEGPSILRIQQVVRGDSAAYFCASSPPLAPGDTQYFGPGTRLTVL.

V usage is TRBV10-3 and J usage is TRBJ2-7, with 10 bases that match TRBD2. The trim removed 6 bases at V and 7 bases at J, leaving 6 bases unmatched. There are 13 residues in the CDR3. Looked up from germline, CDR1 is ENHRY and CDR2 is SYGVKD. The CDR3 DNA reads TGTGCCATCAGGCTAGCGGGAGTTGGGGAGCAGTACTTC. The encoded protein is CAIRLAGVGEQYF.

Note on this clone: Sequence at one end of the junction differs from germline and may be a read error. The chain recombines TRBV14 with TRBJ2-1, with D unclear. This CDR3 region has 12 residues. Germline V lookup: CDR1 SGHDN, CDR2 FVKESK. CDR3 sequence: CASNQLRTEQFF. CDR3 nucleotide sequence: TGTGCCAGCAACCAACTTAGGACTGAGCAGTTCTTC. Combining the CDR3 with reference TRBV14 and TRBJ2-1 gives the whole variable domain EAGVTQFPSHSVIEKGQTVTLRCDPISGHDNLYWYRRVMGKEIKFLLHFVKESKQDESGMPNNRFLAERTGGTYSTLKVQPAELEDSGVYFCASNQLRTEQFFGPGTRLTVL.